The 27 T cell receptor beta chains below come from one sample, sequenced in a study of spatial heterogeneity in lung cancer. TCRdb re-called the 5' RACE reads through MiXCR, storing one row per CDR3 protein. The sample records some 13,000 distinct CDR3 sequences, approximately 3.5% being singletons. Indicated time point: sample taken at primary tumor resection. This specimen consisted of PBMCs, obtained at surgery. The receptors derive from a male donor with early-stage non-small cell lung cancer.

This clonotype was recorded many times. The chain couples TRBV2 to TRBJ2-1, with a possible D match to TRBD1 (5 bases). Trimming pared 6 bases from V and 3 bases from J, leaving 15 bases between. The germline gives CDR1 SNHLY, CDR2 FYNNEI. The CDR3 runs to 15 residues. As DNA, the CDR3 is TGTGCCAGCAGGTTGAAGGTAGGGGACTACAATGAGCAGTTCTTC. It is translated as CASRLKVGDYNEQFF.

The V and J genes are TRBV13 and TRBJ2-5; D remains ambiguous. V was trimmed by 10 bases and J by 0 bases, leaving 18 bases between them. This CDR3 is 15 amino acids long. CDR1 and CDR2 from the germline V gene are PRHDT and FYEKMQ (reference sequence). This CDR3 reads CATADLSRDQETQYF. In nucleotides, the CDR3 is TGTGCCACCGCCGATTTATCACGGGACCAAGAGACCCAGTACTTC.

This clonotype was seen a handful of times. The rearrangement uses TRBV11-1 and TRBJ2-2; perhaps TRBD1 as D (6 bases). Germline V gene lookup returns CDR1 SGHAT and CDR2 FQDESV (reference sequence). V gave up 6 bases and J gave up 0 bases, with 11 bases separating them. CDR3 size: 15 residues. The CDR3 coding sequence is TGTGCCAGCAGGGGGGCAGGGTCGAACACCGGGGAGCTGTTTTTT. Protein product: CASRGAGSNTGELFF.

In this sample, this clonotype turned up many times. The chain recombines TRBV7-2 with TRBJ2-3, with 7 bases matching TRBD2. From germline, CDR1 is SGHTA and CDR2 FQGNSA. The CDR3 is 17 amino acids. With V trimmed by 0 bases and J by 1 base, 7 bases remained unmatched. The CDR3 loop is CASSLAPGGGGTDTQYF. The DNA of the CDR3 is TGTGCCAGCAGCTTAGCTCCAGGTGGGGGGGGCACAGATACGCAGTATTTT.

There are many counts of this clonotype. This sequence joins TRBV7-9 and TRBJ2-3; 7 bases fit TRBD1. This CDR3 region has 16 residues. The V gene's germline CDR1 is SEHNR and CDR2 FQNEAQ (reference sequence). Losses at the gene ends were 4 bases for V and 5 bases for J; bases not matched to a gene: 12. CDR3 sequence: CASSSPRTGWGDTQYF. CDR3 bases: TGTGCCAGCAGCTCCCCCCGGACAGGATGGGGAGATACGCAGTATTTT. The complete variable domain, with remaining parts taken from reference TRBV7-9 and TRBJ2-3, reads DTGVSQNPRHKITKRGQNVTFRCDPISEHNRLYWYRQTLGQGPEFLTYFQNEAQLEKSRLLSDRFSAERPKGSFSTLEIQRTEQGDSAMYLCASSSPRTGWGDTQYFGPGTRLTVL.

This clonotype was recorded many times. The rearrangement links TRBV6-2 or TRBV6-3 to TRBJ2-1; D is possibly TRBD1 or TRBD2 (5 bases each). Trimming took off 7 bases at V and 3 bases at J, with 10 bases between the two ends. The CDR3 covers 13 residues. The germline V gene has CDR1 MNHEY and CDR2 SVGEGT. The CDR3 bases are TGTGCCAGCACCCGGGACCTCTACAATGAGCAGTTCTTC. Its translation is CASTRDLYNEQFF.

This clonotype was detected many times. The chain uses TRBV29-1 and TRBJ2-7; 9 bases fit TRBD2. Germline V gene lookup returns CDR1 SQVTM and CDR2 ANQGSEA. Germline trimming cut 2 bases from V and 3 bases from J; bases unmatched to any gene: 2. This CDR3 contains 13 residues. The chain's CDR3 is CSVELAGHYEQYF. Written as DNA, the CDR3 is TGCAGCGTTGAACTAGCGGGGCACTACGAGCAGTACTTC.

This clonotype came up many times. The rearrangement joins TRBV5-5 to TRBJ1-2, with no clear D. Germline V gene sequence: CDR1 SGHKS, CDR2 YYEKEE (reference sequence). The CDR3 contains 14 residues. V lost 0 bases and J 4 bases, leaving 10 bases between the germline ends. The CDR3: CASSLVPTPYGYTF. The DNA for the CDR3 is TGTGCCAGCAGCTTGGTCCCAACCCCCTATGGCTACACCTTC.

This clonotype was recorded many times. This chain links TRBV24-1 with TRBJ2-5; tentatively, D is TRBD1 or TRBD2 (5 bases each). V lost 6 bases and J 7 bases, leaving 14 bases between the germline ends. CDR1 is KGHDR and CDR2 is SFDVKD in the germline V gene. The CDR3 consists of 13 residues. The CDR3 nucleotides are TGTGCCACCAGTTCGGGACCAACGGGGACCCAGTACTTC. This gives the protein CATSSGPTGTQYF.

This clonotype was counted at least ten times. The CDR3: CAISESTDADTQYF. CDR3 DNA: TGTGCCATCAGTGAGTCCACAGACGCAGATACGCAGTATTTT. The chain employs TRBV10-3 and TRBJ2-3; D gene uncertain. Trimming removed 0 bases at V and 4 bases at J, with 8 bases between. The germline gives CDR1 ENHRY, CDR2 SYGVKD. The CDR3 contains 14 residues.

This clonotype was detected many times. The chain recombines TRBV5-5 with TRBJ2-1; TRBD2 agrees at 16 bases. CDR3 length: 18 amino acids. Germline CDR1 and CDR2: SGHKS and YYEKEE (reference sequence). V trimming: 4 bases; J trimming: 7 bases; junction bases outside the gene matches: 11. The CDR3 DNA follows: TGTGCCAGCAGCCCAACTCGGGGACTAGCGGGAGGGCCTAATGAGCAGTTCTTC. Residues: CASSPTRGLAGGPNEQFF.

In this sample, this clonotype turned up many times. The chain employs TRBV15 and TRBJ2-1; D is unresolved. The CDR3 is 13 amino acids. The germline CDR1 and CDR2 sequences are LNHNV and YYDKDF (reference sequence). Trimming stripped 0 bases from V and 9 bases from J, with 9 bases between. The chain's CDR3 is CATSRDPGSEQFF. CDR3 nucleotides: TGTGCCACCAGCAGAGACCCCGGCAGTGAGCAGTTCTTC. The full variable domain, completed using reference TRBV15 and TRBJ2-1, is DAMVIQNPRYQVTQFGKPVTLSCSQTLNHNVMYWYQQKSSQAPKLLFHYYDKDFNNEADTPDNFQSRRPNTSFCFLDIRSPGLGDTAMYLCATSRDPGSEQFFGPGTRLTVL.

This clonotype was seen repeatedly, ten times or more. V gene TRBV4-3 combines with J gene TRBJ2-5, with D unresolved. The CDR3 has 14 amino acids. V was clipped by 0 bases and J by 5 bases, with 10 bases between them. The germline CDR1 and CDR2 sequences are LGHNA and YSLEER. The CDR3 DNA reads TGCGCCAGCAGCCAAGATGTCCAGACGGAGACCCAGTACTTC. Residues: CASSQDVQTETQYF.

This clonotype has at least ten counts. This sequence joins TRBV28 and TRBJ1-5; unclear D gene. Germline CDR1 and CDR2: MDHEN and SYDVKM. V was cut by 4 bases and J by 4 bases, with 5 bases left in between. The CDR3 consists of 12 residues. The CDR3 nucleotides are TGTGCCAGCAGTTCGGGGAATCAGCCCCAGCATTTT. Protein: CASSSGNQPQHF.

This clonotype was detected many times. This chain connects TRBV5-6 to TRBJ2-3; D gene uncertain. The CDR3 extends over 12 amino acids. Germline CDR1 and CDR2: SGHDT and YYEEEE. V lost 5 bases, J lost 6 bases, and 10 bases lay in between. CDR3 sequence: CASRMQLDTQYF. The CDR3 DNA is TGTGCCAGCAGGATGCAGTTGGATACGCAGTATTTT.

This clonotype was recorded many times. V gene TRBV20-1 combines with J gene TRBJ1-5, with 12 bases that match TRBD1. Germline V CDR1 and CDR2: DFQATT, SNEGSKA (reference sequence). This CDR3 has 17 residues. J was trimmed by 2 bases and V by 5 bases; bases with no gene match: 10. The CDR3 spells CSASGTGGEYGNQPQHF. CDR3 in DNA: TGCAGTGCTTCCGGGACAGGGGGCGAGTATGGCAATCAGCCCCAGCATTTT.

There are a few counts of this clonotype. The chain links TRBV3-1 to TRBJ1-2; no definite D call. Per germline, CDR1 LGHDT and CDR2 YNNKEL (reference sequence). The CDR3 consists of 14 residues. Trimming stripped 0 bases from V and 1 base from J, with 6 bases between. This chain's CDR3 is CASSQDEVNYGYTF. CDR3 nucleotides: TGTGCCAGCAGCCAAGATGAGGTTAACTATGGCTACACCTTC.

This clonotype was recorded at least ten times. The rearrangement links TRBV19 to TRBJ2-2, with D perhaps matching TRBD2 (5 bases). Trimming took off 3 bases at V and 6 bases at J, with 14 bases between the two ends. Germline values: CDR1 LNHDA, CDR2 SQIVND (reference sequence). The CDR3 consists of 15 residues. The CDR3 coding sequence is TGTGCCAGTAGTATTATCCAGAGGGTTTCCGGGGAGCTGTTTTTT. It yields the protein CASSIIQRVSGELFF.

The table lists this clonotype with many counts. This sequence joins TRBV7-9 and TRBJ2-3; 8 bases line up with TRBD2. This CDR3 is 14 amino acids long. Germline V CDR1 and CDR2: SEHNR, FQNEAQ (reference sequence). After removal of 10 bases from V and 3 bases from J, the junction contained 9 bases not matched to a gene. For the CDR3, the DNA is TGTGCCATAAGGGAGGTAGCGGGGACAGATACGCAGTATTTT. Protein: CAIREVAGTDTQYF. Full variable domain (missing parts from reference TRBV7-9 and TRBJ2-3): DTGVSQNPRHKITKRGQNVTFRCDPISEHNRLYWYRQTLGQGPEFLTYFQNEAQLEKSRLLSDRFSAERPKGSFSTLEIQRTEQGDSAMYLCAIREVAGTDTQYFGPGTRLTVL.

This clonotype came up a few times. Sequence at one end of the junction differs from germline and may be a read error. The rearrangement uses TRBV7-7 and TRBJ2-5; TRBD1 agrees at 11 bases. This CDR3 is 16 amino acids long. Germline CDR1 reads SSHAT; CDR2 reads FNYEAQ (reference sequence). CDR3: CASSLVPGQGEETQYF. The CDR3 coding sequence is TGTGCTAGCAGCTTAGTCCCGGGACAGGGGGAAGAGACCCAGTACTTC.

This clonotype appeared many times. V and J are TRBV27 and TRBJ2-7; possibly TRBD2 for D (5 bases). This CDR3 region has 15 residues. V was pared by 2 bases and J by 6 bases, with 17 bases between. Per germline, CDR1 MNHEY and CDR2 SMNVEV (reference sequence). For the CDR3, the DNA is TGTGCCAGCAGTTTAAGGCAGGACTGGGAGTTCGAGCAGTACTTC. This sequence encodes CASSLRQDWEFEQYF.

In its sample, this clonotype was seen many times. This chain joins TRBV25-1 and TRBJ1-5; TRBD1 aligns across 10 bases. V lost 9 bases to trimming and J lost 6 bases; unmatched junction nucleotides: 8. Germline values: CDR1 MGHDK, CDR2 SYGVNS. This CDR3 has 14 amino acids. This CDR3 reads CASSGTGDTQPQHF. DNA for the CDR3: TGTGCCAGTTCCGGGACAGGGGACACTCAGCCCCAGCATTTT.

This clonotype was seen many times. This chain joins TRBV2 and TRBJ2-6; a weak D match, TRBD1 (5 bases). The V and J ends lost 3 bases and 2 bases respectively, with 11 bases between them. The CDR3 runs to 16 residues. Per germline, CDR1 SNHLY and CDR2 FYNNEI. Here the CDR3 DNA reads TGTGCCAGCAGTGAGAGCCCGACAGCTGGGGCCAACGTCCTGACTTTC. It yields the protein CASSESPTAGANVLTF. The full variable domain, with the rest looked up from reference TRBV2 and TRBJ2-6, is EPEVTQTPSHQVTQMGQEVILRCVPISNHLYFYWYRQILGQKVEFLVSFYNNEISEKSEIFDDQFSVERPDGSNFTLKIRSTKLEDSAMYFCASSESPTAGANVLTFGAGSRLTVL.

The sample holds many counts of this clonotype. The chain joins TRBV3-1 to TRBJ1-1; D is unclear. Germline CDR1 and CDR2: LGHDT and YNNKEL (reference sequence). The CDR3 is made up of 14 amino acids. Trimming pared 0 bases from V and 4 bases from J, leaving 9 bases between. CDR3 residues: CASSQEARGTEAFF. The CDR3 coding sequence is TGTGCCAGCAGCCAAGAAGCCCGTGGCACTGAAGCTTTCTTT.

This clonotype was seen ten or more times. This chain uses TRBV2 with TRBJ2-4, with D perhaps assigned TRBD1 or TRBD2 (6 bases each). CDR3 length: 14 residues. Germline assignment: CDR1 SNHLY and CDR2 FYNNEI. Trimming shortened V by 7 bases and J by 6 bases, and 16 bases separated the two germline ends. The CDR3 loop reads CASTGGGGSNIQYF. CDR3 coding DNA: TGTGCCAGCACTGGAGGGGGAGGTTCAAACATTCAGTACTTC.

The table lists this clonotype with many counts. The gene calls are TRBV6-1 and TRBJ2-7; 11 nucleotides match TRBD1. The J segment lost 5 bases and the V segment lost 7 bases, leaving 7 bases of the junction unmatched. In germline, CDR1 is MNHNS, CDR2 SASEGT. The CDR3 loop spans 14 amino acids. CDR3 sequence (DNA): TGTGCCAGCATTCGGACAGGGGGCGGGAACGAGCAGTACTTC. It specifies CASIRTGGGNEQYF.

The chain recombines TRBV6-5 with TRBJ1-5; 8 bases align to TRBD1. The V segment lost 11 bases and the J segment 3 bases; nucleotides outside the gene matches: 9. The CDR3 is 14 residues long. Germline V gene data show CDR1 as MNHEY and CDR2 as SVGAGI. CDR3 loop: CAGLPGQDNQPQHF. CDR3 DNA: TGTGCCGGACTACCGGGACAGGACAATCAGCCCCAGCATTTT.